These 2 T cell receptor beta chains were sequenced from one sample in a study of cytomegalovirus exposure and HLA in healthy donors. The data were produced by immunoSEQ multiplex PCR, yet TCRdb's version contains in-frame clones alone and is incomplete. The sample comprises under 100,000 clones, almost 85% of which are singletons, and over 10% rests with the top ten. Source material: PBMCs. The receptors shown here come from a woman under 30 in good health and CMV-seropositive.

V gene TRBV9 combines with J gene TRBJ2-7, with D possibly matching TRBD2 (6 bases). This CDR3 is 16 amino acids long. Germline lookup yields CDR1 SGDLS and CDR2 YYNGEE. V was shortened by 0 bases and J by 0 bases, with 13 bases between the two germline ends. This chain's CDR3 is CASSVDDGGVSYEQYF. CDR3 coding DNA: TGTGCCAGCAGCGTAGATGATGGCGGGGTCTCCTACGAGCAGTACTTC. The whole variable domain, filled in from reference TRBV9 and TRBJ2-7, reads DSGVTQTPKHLITATGQRVTLRCSPRSGDLSVYWYQQSLDQGLQFLIQYYNGEERAKGNILERFSAQQFPDLHSELNLSSLELGDSALYFCASSVDDGGVSYEQYFGPGTRLTVT.

In its sample, this clone was seen once. The chain has TRBV7-3 and TRBJ1-3; 8 bases are shared with TRBD1. Per germline, CDR1 SGHTA and CDR2 FQGTGA. This CDR3 is built from 19 residues. The trim removed 5 bases at V and 0 bases at J, leaving 15 bases unmatched. The CDR3 protein is CASSPSGVAGGYSGNTIYF. The CDR3 DNA reads as TGTGCCAGCAGCCCGTCCGGGGTTGCAGGGGGCTACTCTGGAAACACCATATATTTT.